The following is a T cell receptor (beta chain) sequence with its context. Its antigen is unidentified. Germline values: CDR1 SGHRS, CDR2 YFSETQ. Trimming took 0 bases from V and 2 from J, leaving 7 bases between them. This CDR3 comprises 14 residues. The table came from immunoSEQ multiplex PCR; TCRdb's copy has only in-frame clones and leaves some out. The sample records roughly 110,000 clones, about 93% being singletons. This sample is part of a study of T cell responses to AZD1222 COVID-19 vaccine. Study findings and constraints: Among AZD1222 vaccinees, only five to seven were seropositive at baseline. Donors skewed white British and female; clonal diversity was possibly underestimated.

The clonotype was recovered from an adult in good health. The sample here was peripheral blood, taken on day 0 of AZD1222 vaccination. This sequence joins TRBV5-1 and TRBJ2-3, with D possibly TRBD1 on 5 matching bases. The CDR3 is CASSLGQLTDTQYF. As DNA, the CDR3 is TGCGCCAGCAGCTTGGGACAGCTCACAGATACGCAGTATTTT. Combining the CDR3 with reference TRBV5-1 and TRBJ2-3 gives the whole variable domain KAGVTQTPRYLIKTRGQQVTLSCSPISGHRSVSWYQQTPGQGLQFLFEYFSETQRNKGNFPGRFSGRQFSNSRSEMNVSTLELGDSALYLCASSLGQLTDTQYFGPGTRLTVL.